This TCR beta chain was sequenced in a study of blood T cell repertoires in COVID-19. This table comes from immunoSEQ multiplex PCR, and its TCRdb copy is limited to in-frame clones, with some not included. The data hold 300,000 or so clones, with about 91% observed a single time. Trimming stripped 6 bases from V and 5 bases from J, with 13 bases between. Germline V gene lookup returns CDR1 MRHNA and CDR2 SNTAGT. This CDR3 is built from 13 residues. The sequence derives from a woman aged 25 to 45 who had recovered from COVID-19. The chain recombines TRBV6-4 with TRBJ1-1; D possibly corresponds to TRBD1 (5 bases). The sequencing sample was made of peripheral blood. The CDR3 nucleotides read TGTGCCAGCAGACCTCCGGGGGGAACTGAAGCTTTCTTT. The encoded protein is CASRPPGGTEAFF.